The entry that follows covers one TCR beta chain sequence. Its antigen remains unidentified. Germline V gene lookup returns CDR1 SGHNT and CDR2 YENEEA. V dropped 4 bases and J dropped 7; count of bases not matched to a gene: 4. CDR3 size: 14 residues. Assay: immunoSEQ multiplex PCR; the TCRdb copy retains only in-frame clones and omits some. Here the sample spans approximately 29,000 clones, around 79% being singletons. This specimen comes from a study of PD-1 blockade in classical Hodgkin lymphoma. Time point: cycle 4 day 1 (C4D1), after more than five weeks of nivolumab. Relapses following autologous stem cell transplantation were seen in all patients, with brentuximab vedotin exposure varying. Negative magnetic selection isolated CD4+ T cells from thawed PBMCs. Broader study findings: CD4+ but not CD8+ TCR diversity rose significantly by C4D1.

This rearrangement joins TRBV11-3 to TRBJ2-2, with TRBD2 identical over 9 bases. This sequence was found in a human donor with classical Hodgkin lymphoma. The sample was CD4+ T cells from blood, taken before the fourth cycle of nivolumab. CDR3 DNA sequence: TGTGCCAGCAGCTCCGGGACTAGCCTCGGGGAGCTGTTTTTT. Protein product: CASSSGTSLGELFF.